These 16 T cell receptor beta chains were all obtained from the same sample, sequenced in a study of beta chain features in type 1 diabetes. Study-wide results and limits: Type 1 diabetes patients showed a moderate but significant shortening of TCRB CDR3s in all four CD4+ subsets.

cDNA synthesis used the whole RNA isolate, giving expressed TCRB sequences. Assay used: immunoSEQ multiplex PCR; TCRdb lists only in-frame clones, some missing. Among 600,000 to 700,000 clones listed, over 10% were seen once. Their cognate antigens are unknown. The specimen sequenced was naive CD4+ T cells from blood. These receptors were taken from a man between 18 and 35 years old with type 1 diabetes.

The chain couples TRBV15 to TRBJ2-1; the match to TRBD1 covers 8 bases. The germline gives CDR1 LNHNV, CDR2 YYDKDF (reference sequence). The J segment lost 7 bases and the V segment lost 2 bases, leaving 10 bases of the junction unmatched. The CDR3 runs 16 residues. The chain's CDR3 is CATSRSGQGRLNEQFF. The CDR3 DNA is TGTGCCACCAGCAGATCTGGACAGGGCCGGTTAAATGAGCAGTTCTTC.

This clone has a handful of counts. The chain couples TRBV6-5 to TRBJ1-1, with D tentatively TRBD1 (5 bases). Trimming left V 2 bases short and J 1 base short, with 11 bases between. Per germline, CDR1 MNHEY and CDR2 SVGAGI. CDR3 length equals 15 residues. The CDR3 sequence: CASSYPGGGNTEAFF. The CDR3 nucleotides read TGTGCCAGCAGTTACCCCGGGGGGGGGAACACTGAAGCTTTCTTT.

This clone came up a few times. At one end, the junction sequence differs from germline, possibly due to a read error. This chain links TRBV7-2 with TRBJ1-6; 7 bases are a match to TRBD1. CDR1 SGHTA and CDR2 FQGNSA come from the germline V gene. The CDR3 runs to 15 residues. CDR3 protein: CASSLGQSSNSPLHF. CDR3 in DNA: TGTGCCAGCAGCTTGGGACAGTCCTCTAATTCACCCCTCCACTTT.

This clone was counted a few times. CDR3 bases: TGCGCCAGCAGTTTGATGGGGCCCTATGGGGCCAACGTCCTGACTTTC. Translation gives CASSLMGPYGANVLTF. The rearrangement links TRBV5-1 to TRBJ2-6; D is possibly TRBD1 (5 bases). The germline gives CDR1 SGHRS, CDR2 YFSETQ. V lost 5 bases, J lost 3 bases, and 15 bases lay in between. The CDR3 consists of 16 residues.

A few counts support this clone. The CDR3 bases are TGTGCCAGCAGCCAAGACTGGGGGCCGCCGTACGAGCAGTACTTC. This encodes CASSQDWGPPYEQYF. The J gene is TRBJ2-7, the V gene TRBV14; TRBD1 is a possible D gene (6 bases). Germline V gene data show CDR1 as SGHDN and CDR2 as FVKESK. The CDR3 is 15 residues long. The ends were cut back, 0 bases at V and 4 bases at J, with 13 bases in the middle.

The table lists this clone with a few counts. The J gene is TRBJ2-5, the V gene TRBV28; D is undetermined. The length of the CDR3 is 14 residues. Germline V CDR1 and CDR2: MDHEN, SYDVKM. Trimming removed 3 bases from V and 5 bases from J, with 13 bases in between. CDR3 region: CASSFSGPVETQYF. In DNA form, the CDR3 reads TGTGCCAGCAGTTTTTCGGGTCCCGTGGAGACCCAGTACTTC. The full variable domain, completed using reference TRBV28 and TRBJ2-5, is DVKVTQSSRYLVKRTGEKVFLECVQDMDHENMFWYRQDPGLGLRLIYFSYDVKMKEKGDIPEGYSVSREKKERFSLILESASTNQTSMYLCASSFSGPVETQYFGPGTRLLVL.

The chain employs TRBV11-3 and TRBJ2-2; D remains unclear. CDR1 is SGHNT, CDR2 YENEEA, per germline. V dropped 2 bases and J dropped 7 bases, with 11 bases sitting between them. CDR3 length equals 14 residues. CDR3 DNA: TGTGCCAGCAGCTTATCTGGTTATGGCGGGGAGCTGTTTTTT. This sequence encodes CASSLSGYGGELFF.

This clone came up a few times. This rearrangement joins TRBV19 to TRBJ1-6; 7 bases align to TRBD1. Germline lookup yields CDR1 LNHDA and CDR2 SQIVND (reference sequence). Germline trimming cut 3 bases from V and 7 bases from J; bases unmatched to any gene: 9. The CDR3 runs 16 residues. In nucleotides, the CDR3 is TGTGCCAGTAGTATGTCCTTGGACAGGAACAATTCACCCCTCCACTTT. This codes for CASSMSLDRNNSPLHF.

J is TRBJ1-2 and V is TRBV25-1; the match to TRBD1 covers 7 bases. V was clipped by 5 bases and J by 5 bases; unmatched bases: 8. The germline V gene has CDR1 MGHDK and CDR2 SYGVNS. CDR3 length: 14 amino acids. The CDR3 region has the DNA TGTGCCAGCAGTAGACAGGGCCGGGAGTATGGCTACACCTTC. Encoded protein: CASSRQGREYGYTF.

This clone was counted only a few times. The J gene is TRBJ2-6, the V gene TRBV7-2; 12 bases map to TRBD1. CDR1 and CDR2 from the germline V gene are SGHTA and FQGNSA. V lost 4 bases to trimming and J lost 4 bases; unmatched junction nucleotides: 5. The CDR3 consists of 17 residues. The DNA for the CDR3 is TGTGCCAGCAGCTGGGGACAGGGGGCCGAAGGGGCCAACGTCCTGACTTTC. Its protein is CASSWGQGAEGANVLTF.

The chain links TRBV29-1 to TRBJ2-7; 9 bases match TRBD1. Trimming cost V 7 bases and J 4 bases; bases outside gene matches: 5. Germline loops: CDR1 SQVTM, CDR2 ANQGSEA. The CDR3 spans 12 residues. The CDR3 DNA reads TGCAGCGGTGGACAGGGGCAGTACGAGCAGTACTTC. It specifies CSGGQGQYEQYF.

The CDR3: CAWHGGQGQGTGELFF. In nucleotides, the CDR3 is TGTGCCTGGCATGGAGGACAGGGGCAAGGGACCGGGGAGCTGTTTTTT. The V and J genes are TRBV30 and TRBJ2-2, with TRBD1 identical over 9 bases. CDR1 is GTSNPN and CDR2 is SVGIG in the germline V gene (reference sequence). The trim removed 5 bases at V and 5 bases at J, leaving 12 bases unmatched. This CDR3 has 16 residues.

This clone was observed a handful of times. The V gene is TRBV9, the J gene TRBJ2-3; D assignment may be TRBD1 or TRBD2 (5 bases each). The CDR3 has 14 amino acids. Trimming took off 3 bases at V and 1 base at J, with 9 bases between the two ends. Germline CDR1 is SGDLS and CDR2 is YYNGEE. CDR3 sequence (DNA): TGTGCCAGCAGCGGACAGAGGGGCACAGATACGCAGTATTTT. Protein: CASSGQRGTDTQYF.

This clone was seen only a few times. V and J are TRBV30 and TRBJ2-7, with D perhaps TRBD1 (6 bases). In germline, CDR1 is GTSNPN, CDR2 SVGIG (reference sequence). Trimming took off 8 bases at V and 0 bases at J, with 14 bases between the two ends. The CDR3 is 13 residues long. CDR3 sequence: CAGTGTSSYEQYF. DNA for the CDR3: TGTGCCGGCACAGGGACGAGCTCCTACGAGCAGTACTTC.

The rearrangement joins TRBV6-5 to TRBJ1-2; 7 bases agree with TRBD1. This CDR3 has 13 residues. The trim removed 4 bases at V and 7 bases at J, leaving 6 bases unmatched. Looked up from germline, CDR1 is MNHEY and CDR2 is SVGAGI. CDR3 region: CASSSGQRVGYTF. The CDR3 DNA sequence: TGTGCCAGCAGTTCGGGACAGAGGGTTGGCTACACCTTC.

This clone showed up just a few times. The chain employs TRBV5-1 and TRBJ2-7; D is possibly TRBD1 or TRBD2 (5 bases each). This CDR3 region has 13 residues. From germline, CDR1 is SGHRS and CDR2 YFSETQ. With 4 bases removed from V and 5 bases from J, the gap between germline ends came to 13 bases. The CDR3 sequence is CASSPRDGNEQYF. Here the CDR3 DNA reads TGCGCCAGCAGCCCCCGGGACGGAAACGAGCAGTACTTC.